This TCR beta chain was obtained from a study of technical replicates of blood from a handful of donors. Profiling relied on immunoSEQ multiplex PCR, and the TCRdb table lists in-frame clones only, not all of them. The sample records about 49,000 clones, 80% to 95% being singletons. The sample was PBMCs. The TCR was taken from a human donor in good health. Some clones in this sample may be carry-over from other donors' samples.

CDR3 protein: CASSLGGLAGGWRPNEQYF. CDR3 nucleotides: TGCGCCAGCAGCTTGGGGGGACTAGCGGGAGGATGGCGCCCGAACGAGCAGTACTTC. The chain links TRBV5-1 to TRBJ2-7, with 15 bases that match TRBD2. The germline gives CDR1 SGHRS, CDR2 YFSETQ. CDR3 length equals 19 residues. J lost 5 bases, V lost 0 bases, and 12 bases had no gene match.